Listed below are T cell receptor beta chains from one sample, sequenced in a study of blood T cell repertoires in COVID-19. Assay used: immunoSEQ multiplex PCR; TCRdb lists only in-frame clones, some missing. Among 65,000 to 75,000 clones listed, around 80% were seen once. The sequenced sample consisted of peripheral blood. These receptor sequences come from a woman older than 75 with acute or convalescent COVID-19. Each CDR3 is given with its conserved first and last residue. The order of the fields is CDR3 protein, V gene.

CSVRTANQPQHF TRBV29-1
CASSIGALAGNQETQYF TRBV19
CASRTSGQVNYEQYF TRBV19
CASSLGQGRTQPQHF TRBV19
CSASDRMGAFF TRBV20-1
CSGLDTDTQYF TRBV29-1
CASSIGGTGNTEAFF TRBV19
CASSQGQGFNSPLHF TRBV3-1/TRBV3-2
CASSEARAGGEQYF TRBV2
CASSATRPSNNSPLHF TRBV9
CATLPGWLNTEAFF TRBV6-5
CASSPTGGPEKLFF TRBV5-1
CASSELMHRGRGKAFF TRBV2
CASSPTMNTEAFF TRBV19
CASSEGAGAGEQYF TRBV19
CASDQGPNYGYTF TRBV2
CASSLRQGYNEQFF TRBV19
CASSPGDSIINQPQHF TRBV5-1